A single sample is the source of the 24 T cell receptor beta chains below, sequenced in a study of early T cells in non-severe SARS-CoV-2 infection. TCRdb passed the 5' RACE reads through MiXCR, listing each CDR3 protein once. This repertoire shows over 30,000 distinct CDR3 sequences, 5% to 7% found once; its top ten account for more than 6.5%. Sequenced: whole blood. Source of these receptors: an adult who was a healthcare worker with PCR-confirmed SARS-CoV-2 infection or an uninfected control (not recorded which).

This clonotype has at least ten counts. This sequence joins TRBV3-1 and TRBJ1-6; 7 positions match TRBD1. Germline assignment: CDR1 LGHDT and CDR2 YNNKEL (reference sequence). CDR3 length: 17 amino acids. Trimming at V came to 3 bases and at J to 7 bases, leaving 12 bases not matched to a gene. As DNA, the CDR3 is TGTGCCAGCAGCCATCCCACTTTCGGGACAGCGAATTCACCCCTCCACTTT. The encoded protein is CASSHPTFGTANSPLHF.

This clonotype was seen many times. The chain links TRBV7-9 to TRBJ1-1, with a possible D match to TRBD1 (5 bases). Germline CDR1 reads SEHNR; CDR2 reads FQNEAQ (reference sequence). Trimming pared 8 bases from V and 3 bases from J, leaving 10 bases between. This CDR3 contains 12 residues. The CDR3 sequence: CASVGVDTEAFF. The DNA for the CDR3 is TGTGCCAGCGTAGGGGTGGACACTGAAGCTTTCTTT. The variable domain in full, with the rest retrieved from reference TRBV7-9 and TRBJ1-1, is DTGVSQNPRHKITKRGQNVTFRCDPISEHNRLYWYRQTLGQGPEFLTYFQNEAQLEKSRLLSDRFSAERPKGSFSTLEIQRTEQGDSAMYLCASVGVDTEAFFGQGTRLTVV.

The genes are TRBV7-2 and TRBJ2-1; D may match TRBD1 or TRBD2 (7 bases each). The CDR3 extends over 15 amino acids. V dropped 3 bases and J dropped 4 bases, with 13 bases sitting between them. CDR1 SGHTA and CDR2 FQGNSA come from the germline V gene. Here the CDR3 reads CASSFPRGGYNEQFF. In nucleotides, the CDR3 is TGTGCCAGCAGCTTCCCCAGGGGGGGGTACAATGAGCAGTTCTTC. The full variable domain, its missing parts supplied by reference TRBV7-2 and TRBJ2-1, is GAGVSQSPSNKVTEKGKDVELRCDPISGHTALYWYRQSLGQGLEFLIYFQGNSAPDKSGLPSDRFSAERTGGSVSTLTIQRTQQEDSAVYLCASSFPRGGYNEQFFGPGTRLTVL.

In its sample, this clonotype was seen many times. This chain uses TRBV7-8 with TRBJ1-1; D is unclear. V was shortened by 8 bases and J by 8 bases, with 21 bases between the two germline ends. CDR1 SGHVS and CDR2 FQNEAQ come from the germline V gene. The CDR3 is made up of 14 amino acids. The CDR3 DNA reads TGTGCCAGCGGATCAAACAGTAGGGCCCGGGAAGCTTTCTTT. Translating gives CASGSNSRAREAFF.

This clonotype was counted a few times. This CDR3 is CASSWGLEQYF. CDR3 DNA sequence: TGTGCCAGCAGTTGGGGGCTCGAGCAGTACTTC. The chain joins TRBV28 to TRBJ2-7, with a possible D match to TRBD1 (6 bases). Per the germline V gene, CDR1 is MDHEN and CDR2 is SYDVKM. The CDR3 has 11 amino acids. Trimming left V 4 bases short and J 6 bases short, with 7 bases between.

By share of the sample, this clonotype is medium-sized (0.01 to 0.1%). The rearrangement joins TRBV11-2 to TRBJ2-1, with 11 bases matching TRBD2. Trimming at V came to 4 bases and at J to 9 bases, leaving 8 bases not matched to a gene. Germline loops: CDR1 SGHAT, CDR2 FQNNGV. This CDR3 contains 15 residues. The CDR3 nucleotides are TGTGCCAGCAGCTACACTAGCGGGAGTTCCGTTGAGCAGTTCTTC. This translates into CASSYTSGSSVEQFF.

In this sample, this clonotype turned up many times. CDR3 sequence reads: CSAYQTGTTDTQYF. In nucleotides, the CDR3 is TGCAGTGCTTACCAGACAGGGACCACAGATACGCAGTATTTT. The J gene is TRBJ2-3, the V gene TRBV20-1, with 7 bases that match TRBD1. V shed 5 bases, J shed 2 bases, and the junction held 7 bases outside the gene matches. Germline values: CDR1 DFQATT, CDR2 SNEGSKA (reference sequence). The CDR3 extends over 14 amino acids.

This clonotype turned up a few times. The chain recombines TRBV30 with TRBJ2-7; 9 nucleotides agree with TRBD1. Losses at the gene ends were 0 bases for V and 5 bases for J; bases not matched to a gene: 5. The CDR3 contains 14 residues. CDR1 is GTSNPN, CDR2 SVGIG, per germline (reference sequence). The CDR3 protein is CAWSVWTGVHEQYF. As DNA, the CDR3 is TGTGCCTGGAGTGTTTGGACAGGGGTCCACGAGCAGTACTTC.

This clonotype was detected many times. This chain links TRBV18 with TRBJ2-5; the match to TRBD1 covers 10 bases. This CDR3 has 16 residues. The J segment lost 0 bases and the V segment lost 3 bases, leaving 4 bases of the junction unmatched. Germline values: CDR1 KGHSH, CDR2 LQKENI. CDR3 nucleotide sequence: TGTGCCAGCTCACCGATGGACAGGGGGTACCAAGAGACCCAGTACTTC. Its protein product is CASSPMDRGYQETQYF.

There are many counts of this clonotype. The chain recombines TRBV7-9 with TRBJ2-7; D might be TRBD2 (6 bases). V lost 6 bases to trimming and J lost 7 bases, with 7 bases between them. CDR3 size: 10 residues. Germline V gene data show CDR1 as SEHNR and CDR2 as FQNEAQ (reference sequence). This chain's CDR3 is CASSREEQYF. CDR3 sequence (DNA): TGTGCCAGCAGTCGGGAGGAGCAGTACTTC.

The chain has TRBV10-3 and TRBJ2-1; 9 positions match TRBD2. There are 16 residues in the CDR3. Germline CDR1 and CDR2: ENHRY and SYGVKD. V gave up 0 bases and J gave up 4 bases; unmatched junction bases: 4. CDR3: CAISESWRGGYNEQFF. The CDR3 DNA follows: TGTGCCATCAGTGAGTCGTGGCGGGGGGGATACAATGAGCAGTTCTTC.

This clonotype was recorded many times. The chain joins TRBV28 to TRBJ2-3, with 9 positions matching TRBD2. V gave up 5 bases and J gave up 0 bases; unmatched junction bases: 3. This CDR3 spans 15 amino acids. Germline CDR1 reads MDHEN; CDR2 reads SYDVKM. CDR3 DNA sequence: TGTGCCAGCAGTCCTAGCGGGGATAGCACAGATACGCAGTATTTT. Translated: CASSPSGDSTDTQYF.

This clonotype has just a few counts. The gene calls are TRBV10-3 and TRBJ2-3; 13 bases line up with TRBD2. J was trimmed by 9 bases and V by 3 bases; bases with no gene match: 3. The CDR3 spans 14 residues. Germline CDR1 reads ENHRY; CDR2 reads SYGVKD. The DNA of the CDR3 is TGTGCCATCAGTGACGGGACTAGCGGGGACACGCAGTATTTT. Translated, it gives CAISDGTSGDTQYF.

At least ten counts were recorded for this clonotype. V usage is TRBV5-4 and J usage is TRBJ1-2; 12 nucleotides align to TRBD1. CDR1 is SGHNT, CDR2 YYREEE, per germline (reference sequence). V lost 4 bases, J lost 8 bases, and 15 bases stayed unmatched. This CDR3 has 17 residues. The CDR3 DNA follows: TGTGCCAGCAGCACCGGGACAGGGGGCGCGACTACTTGGGGCTACACCTTC. It specifies CASSTGTGGATTWGYTF.

With regard to this clonotype: This sequence may be a read error, since a much larger clone differs from it by one base. The genes are TRBV12-3 or TRBV12-4 and TRBJ2-7; a possible D gene is TRBD1 (5 bases). The CDR3 has 12 residues. V dropped 6 bases and J dropped 4 bases, with 10 bases sitting between them. CDR3 amino acids: CASRDGQYEQYF. The CDR3 DNA is TGTGCCAGCAGAGACGGACAATACGAGCAGTACTTC.

The table lists this clonotype with a few counts. The V gene is TRBV7-6, the J gene TRBJ2-3; D remains unclear. This CDR3 region has 12 residues. Trimming took 3 bases from V and 9 from J, leaving 10 bases between them. Germline V lookup: CDR1 SGHVS, CDR2 FNYEAQ. CDR3 bases: TGTGCCAGCAGCTTCGCGGAAGACACGCAGTATTTT. Protein: CASSFAEDTQYF.

In its sample, this clonotype was seen many times. The rearrangement uses TRBV28 and TRBJ1-2, with D maybe TRBD1 (5 bases). CDR1 MDHEN and CDR2 SYDVKM come from the germline V gene. The CDR3 has 16 amino acids. The V and J ends lost 5 bases and 3 bases respectively, with 19 bases between them. The CDR3 spells CASSPHFEQADYGYTF. DNA of the CDR3: TGTGCCAGCAGTCCGCACTTTGAACAGGCAGACTATGGCTACACCTTC.

This clonotype showed up just a few times. The CDR3 spells CASSSTPQGLSYEQYF. CDR3 bases: TGTGCCAGCAGTTCTACCCCACAGGGGCTCTCCTACGAGCAGTACTTC. The gene calls are TRBV12-3 or TRBV12-4 and TRBJ2-7, with TRBD1 matching over 7 bases. The V gene end was trimmed by 4 bases and the J gene end by 0 bases; junction bases not matched to a gene: 9. The CDR3 contains 16 residues.

A few counts support this clonotype. V and J are TRBV28 and TRBJ2-3; tentatively, D is TRBD1 (5 bases). Per the germline V gene, CDR1 is MDHEN and CDR2 is SYDVKM. The CDR3 is 15 amino acids. Trimming took off 6 bases at V and 0 bases at J, with 13 bases between the two ends. In DNA, the CDR3 is TGTGCCAGCAGAGACAGTAGGTCTAGCACAGATACGCAGTATTTT. It translates to CASRDSRSSTDTQYF.

The sample holds many counts of this clonotype. This sequence joins TRBV7-2 and TRBJ2-3; D may be TRBD2 (5 bases). The CDR3 has 14 residues. V lost 1 base and J lost 3, with 8 bases in between. Germline V gene lookup returns CDR1 SGHTA and CDR2 FQGNSA. This CDR3 reads CASSLGLPTDTQYF. The CDR3, as DNA: TGTGCCAGCAGCTTAGGACTACCAACAGATACGCAGTATTTT.

This clonotype has ten or more counts. The J gene is TRBJ2-7, the V gene TRBV28; TRBD1 aligns across 7 bases. The CDR3 contains 15 residues. The ends lost 3 bases at V and 5 bases at J; junction bases unmatched: 10. Germline V CDR1 and CDR2: MDHEN, SYDVKM. CDR3 residues: CASSLPIDRADEQYF. The DNA of the CDR3 is TGTGCCAGCAGTTTGCCGATAGACAGGGCCGACGAGCAGTACTTC.

This clonotype was detected many times. CDR3: CASSVVVRLSTEAFF. The CDR3 nucleotides are TGTGCCAGCAGCGTAGTAGTCAGGTTAAGTACTGAAGCTTTCTTT. The rearrangement joins TRBV9 to TRBJ1-1; D remains unclear. The CDR3 spans 15 residues. CDR1 and CDR2 from the germline V gene are SGDLS and YYNGEE. V was pared by 0 bases and J by 5 bases, with 14 bases between.

This clonotype has at least ten counts. Compared with germline, one end of the junction differs, possibly owing to a read error. The genes are TRBV7-9 and TRBJ2-7, with TRBD1 matching over 10 bases. The germline V gene has CDR1 SEHNR and CDR2 FQNEAQ (reference sequence). This CDR3 is 16 amino acids long. The CDR3 DNA follows: TGTGCCAGCAGCCTAGCACCGGGACAGGGGTTGATCGAGCAGTACTTC. Protein product: CASSLAPGQGLIEQYF.

This clonotype was detected ten times or more. The chain links TRBV5-1 to TRBJ1-6, with TRBD1 identical over 9 bases. This CDR3 is built from 14 residues. Trimming removed 4 bases from V and 6 bases from J; junction bases left unmatched: 2. Germline assignment: CDR1 SGHRS and CDR2 YFSETQ. The CDR3 bases are TGCGCCAGCAGCCCACAGGGGGCTAATTCACCCCTCCACTTT. It specifies CASSPQGANSPLHF.